This T cell receptor (beta chain) originates from a study of CD8 T cells in Susac syndrome. Germline V CDR1 and CDR2: DFQATT, SNEGSKA (reference sequence). The CDR3 runs to 14 residues. V lost 1 base and J lost 4; bases outside the gene matches: 4. RNA in amounts of roughly 0.5 to 1 ug was reverse transcribed with random hexamers. Across 54 Vbeta and 13 Jbeta, immunoSEQ multiplex PCR amplified TCR beta CDR3. MiXCR, applied by TCRdb to the immunoSEQ multiplex PCR reads, yields one record per CDR3 protein. Of about 140,000 distinct CDR3 sequences listed, 95% were seen once; the top ten hold more than 0.14%.

The receptor was derived from a human donor with Susac syndrome. Material for sequencing was CD4+ T cells from PBMCs. The V and J genes are TRBV20-1 and TRBJ1-2; 9 nucleotides match TRBD1. The CDR3 sequence is CSARAGTGSYGYTF. The CDR3, as DNA: TGCAGTGCTAGAGCCGGGACAGGGTCCTATGGCTACACCTTC.